Sequencing of this TCR beta chain was carried out in a study of cytomegalovirus exposure and HLA in healthy donors. Study-level findings and limits: The classifier reportedly diagnosed cytomegalovirus status with high sensitivity and specificity. Other equally common chains were less clonally expanded than HLA-associated TCR beta chains, a later analysis showed. Usually a TCR sequence was rare, but some public TCRs were found in many donors.

In its sample, this clone was seen a few times. Antigen unknown. In the PCR, 60 Vbeta and 13 Jbeta primers were used. TCRdb keeps only in-frame clones here, not all; method: immunoSEQ multiplex PCR. The sample holds about 160,000 clones, about four fifths seen once. The CDR3 contains 12 residues. The V end was cut by 8 bases, the J end by 1 base, with 8 bases between. Germline CDR1 and CDR2: SGHTA and FQGTGA. The specimen sequenced was PBMCs. This clonotype was sampled from a man in his forties or fifties in good health and CMV-seropositive. The V and J genes are TRBV7-3 and TRBJ1-1; D remains ambiguous. The DNA for the CDR3 is TGTGCCAGCTCGAACGGGAACACTGAAGCTTTCTTT. Its translation: CASSNGNTEAFF.